Each of the 3 T cell receptor beta chains below was sequenced from the same sample in a study of T-cell memory formation after mild COVID-19. TCRdb analysed the 5' RACE reads with MiXCR anew, one entry per CDR3 protein. The sample records hundreds of thousands of distinct CDR3 sequences, more than 20% being singletons. Sequencing input: PBMCs or a T cell subset sorted from them (not recorded which). These receptor sequences come from an adult woman who had mild COVID-19 (a few samples of this study predate the infection). Cell type and time point are not known.

Here the CDR3 reads CASSSGLEEQYF. The CDR3 region has the DNA TGCGCCAGCAGCTCCGGGTTAGAAGAGCAGTACTTC. The chain uses TRBV5-1 and TRBJ2-7; D uncertain. The CDR3 has 12 amino acids. The germline V and J ends were trimmed by 3 bases and 7 bases, with 11 bases remaining between them. In germline, CDR1 is SGHRS, CDR2 YFSETQ. Variable domain in full (rest from reference TRBV5-1 and TRBJ2-7): KAGVTQTPRYLIKTRGQQVTLSCSPISGHRSVSWYQQTPGQGLQFLFEYFSETQRNKGNFPGRFSGRQFSNSRSEMNVSTLELGDSALYLCASSSGLEEQYFGPGTRLTVT.

This clonotype was seen a single time. V gene TRBV7-3 combines with J gene TRBJ1-3; D is unresolved. Germline CDR1 reads SGHTA; CDR2 reads FQGTGA. Trimming stripped 5 bases from V and 3 bases from J, with 14 bases between. CDR3 length: 15 amino acids. The CDR3 protein is CASSPSAGFGNTIYF. Written as DNA, the CDR3 is TGTGCCAGCAGCCCAAGCGCCGGTTTTGGAAACACCATATATTTT.

This clonotype occurred many times. J is TRBJ2-7 and V is TRBV15; 8 bases line up with TRBD1. There are 15 residues in the CDR3. Unmatched junction bases numbered 8, after V lost 1 base and J lost 6 bases. Germline-derived CDR1 and CDR2 are LNHNV and YYDKDF (reference sequence). The CDR3 sequence is CATSRGQDRGGEQYF. CDR3 DNA sequence: TGTGCCACCAGCAGAGGCCAAGACAGGGGCGGCGAGCAGTACTTC.